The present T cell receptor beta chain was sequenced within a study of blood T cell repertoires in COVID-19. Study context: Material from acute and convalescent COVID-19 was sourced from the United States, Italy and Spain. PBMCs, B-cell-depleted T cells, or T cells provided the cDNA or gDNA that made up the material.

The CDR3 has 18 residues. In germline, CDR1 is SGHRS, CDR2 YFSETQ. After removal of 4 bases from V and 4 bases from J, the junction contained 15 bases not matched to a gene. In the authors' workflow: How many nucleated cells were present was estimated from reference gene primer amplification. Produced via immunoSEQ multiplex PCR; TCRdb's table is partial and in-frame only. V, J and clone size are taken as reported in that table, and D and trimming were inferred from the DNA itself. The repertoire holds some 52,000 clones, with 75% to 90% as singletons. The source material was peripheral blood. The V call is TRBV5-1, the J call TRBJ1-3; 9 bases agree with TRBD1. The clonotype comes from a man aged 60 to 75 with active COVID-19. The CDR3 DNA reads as TGCGCCAGCAGCCTTAGCTTCTCGGGACAGGGTACCGGAAACACCATATATTTT. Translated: CASSLSFSGQGTGNTIYF.